Listed here are 15 T cell receptor beta chains from one sample, sequenced in a study of tumor and adjacent non-tumor tissue in lung cancer. The library came from three nested PCR rounds adapted from ARM-PCR protocols. MiXCR was run by TCRdb on the multiplex PCR reads, yielding one entry per CDR3 protein. The top ten clones hold under 50% of a sample with some 80,000 distinct CDR3 sequences, over 60% of them seen once. This sample's RNA came from whole unsorted tissue. The normal lung tissue was taken more than 3 cm from the tumor edge. The sample taken for sequencing was distant non-tumor lung tissue. Source of these receptors: a man between 70 and 80 years old with non-small cell lung cancer.

Concerning this clonotype: A read error may produce the germline difference seen at one junction end. The V call is TRBV29-1, the J call TRBJ1-2; 9 positions match TRBD1. The CDR3 is 16 residues long. Germline V gene sequence: CDR1 SQVTM, CDR2 ANQGSEA. CDR3 protein: CSVVPGQGTRVYRYTF. CDR3 in DNA: TGCAGTGTCGTCCCGGGACAGGGAACGAGAGTCTATCGCTACACCTTC.

As concerns this clonotype: Here the CDR3 omits its conserved ending phenylalanine or tryptophan, so a read error is the likely source. The rearrangement joins TRBV20-1 to TRBJ1-3; 8 positions match TRBD1. CDR3 size: 14 residues. Germline CDR1 DFQATT, CDR2 SNEGSKA (reference sequence). Trimming at V came to 6 bases and at J to 3 bases, leaving 7 bases not matched to a gene. This chain's CDR3 is CSAPGTGDGNTIYS. CDR3 sequence (DNA): TGCAGTGCCCCCGGGACAGGAGATGGAAACACCATATATTCT.

This clonotype was seen more than once but under ten times. A junction boundary mismatches the germline segment, possibly from a read error. The V and J genes are TRBV29-1 and TRBJ1-1; D is unresolved. This CDR3 is 13 amino acids long. The germline gives CDR1 SQVTM, CDR2 ANQGSEA. This CDR3 reads CRVGGEGYTEDFF. In DNA, the CDR3 is TGCAGAGTTGGCGGGGAAGGGTACACTGAAGATTTCTTT. The complete variable domain, with remaining parts taken from reference TRBV29-1 and TRBJ1-1, reads SAVISQKPSRDICQRGTSLTIQCQVDSQVTMMFWYRQQPGQSLTLIATANQGSEATYESGFVIDKFPISRPNLTFSTLTVSNMSPEDSSIYLCRVGGEGYTEDFFGQGTRLTVV.

On this clonotype: It may be a read error: a sequence one base away is much more abundant. This chain uses TRBV12-3 or TRBV12-4 with TRBJ1-2; D may be TRBD1 (6 bases). The CDR3 has 15 residues. The CDR3 region is CAGSPAGTPNYGYTF. DNA for the CDR3: TGTGCCGGCAGTCCGGCCGGGACACCAAACTATGGCTACACCTTC.

This chain's CDR3 is CLGADPMNTEAFF. The CDR3 DNA follows: TGCTTAGGGGCAGACCCCATGAACACTGAAGCTTTCTTT. The chain links TRBV20-1 to TRBJ1-1; perhaps TRBD1 as D (5 bases). The germline gives CDR1 DFQATT, CDR2 SNEGSKA (reference sequence). The CDR3 has 13 amino acids.

Many counts were recorded for this clonotype. As DNA, the CDR3 is TGTGCCATCAAGGCTAGCGGGAAACTTTCTAGCACAGATACGCAGTATTTT. Translation gives CAIKASGKLSSTDTQYF. The chain uses TRBV10-3 and TRBJ2-3, with 9 bases that match TRBD2. The CDR3 has 17 amino acids. From germline, CDR1 is ENHRY and CDR2 SYGVKD. The V gene end was trimmed by 7 bases and the J gene end by 0 bases; junction bases not matched to a gene: 11.

As concerns this clonotype: It may be a read error: a sequence one base away is much more abundant. This sequence joins TRBV6-2 or TRBV6-3 and TRBJ1-1, with D tentatively TRBD1 (6 bases). This CDR3 is built from 13 residues. Germline assignment: CDR1 MNHEY and CDR2 SVGEGT. CDR3 protein: CTSSETGRTEAFF. In nucleotides, the CDR3 is TGTACCAGCAGTGAAACAGGGCGCACTGAAGCTTTCTTT.

As concerns this clonotype: One junction end does not reproduce the germline sequence, and a read error may be involved. The V call is TRBV11-1, the J call TRBJ1-2; D is uncertain. The CDR3 runs to 12 residues. Germline CDR1 SGHAT, CDR2 FQDESV (reference sequence). CDR3 DNA sequence: TGTACCAGCAGCTTATACATATATGGCTATACCTTC. Translating it yields CTSSLYIYGYTF.

The table lists this clonotype with a few counts. A much larger clonotype is one base distant, so this may be a read error. The V and J genes are TRBV29-1 and TRBJ2-7, with 10 bases fitting TRBD1. This CDR3 is 16 amino acids long. Per the germline V gene, CDR1 is SQVTM and CDR2 is ANQGSEA. Germline trimming cut 7 bases from V and 4 bases from J; bases unmatched to any gene: 16. In DNA, the CDR3 is TGCAGCGCTATTACCAGACAGGGGGCTTTTATATACGAGCAGTACTTC. Protein: CSAITRQGAFIYEQYF.

Points on this clonotype: Compared with germline, one end of the junction differs, possibly owing to a read error. This chain connects TRBV11-2 to TRBJ2-2, with D possibly being TRBD1 or TRBD2 (5 bases each). Germline CDR1 reads SGHAT; CDR2 reads FQNNGV. The CDR3 has 16 residues. Written as DNA, the CDR3 is TGTGTCAGCAGCTTAGTGTGCACAGGTGTTGCCGGGGAGCTGTTATTT. Protein product: CVSSLVCTGVAGELLF.

About this clonotype itself: The junction and the germline gene differ at one end; a read error may be behind it. The J gene is TRBJ2-7, the V gene TRBV12-3 or TRBV12-4, with D perhaps matching TRBD2 (5 bases). This CDR3 region has 14 residues. CDR3 coding DNA: TGTGCCAGCAGTTTATCTGGGAGTCGGTACAAGCTGTATTTC. Its translation: CASSLSGSRYKLYF.

The chain combines TRBV11-2 with TRBJ1-2; TRBD1 agrees at 7 bases. Per germline, CDR1 SGHAT and CDR2 FQNNGV. Trimming cost V 0 bases and J 6 bases; bases outside gene matches: 4. CDR3 length: 14 amino acids. The CDR3 here is CASSLDLGTDGYTF. CDR3 DNA sequence: TGTGCCAGCAGCTTAGACCTAGGGACAGATGGCTACACCTTC.

About this clonotype itself: A much larger clone is a single base away; this may be a read error. The V and J genes are TRBV28 and TRBJ1-5, with TRBD1 identical over 9 bases. Germline V gene sequence: CDR1 MDHEN, CDR2 SYDVKM. J was trimmed by 6 bases and V by 7 bases; bases with no gene match: 13. The CDR3 covers 16 residues. The DNA for the CDR3 is TGTGCCAGCACTATAACAGGGGGCGTCTTAGGTCAGCCCCAGCATTTT. Its protein is CASTITGGVLGQPQHF.

The chain carries TRBV10-2 and TRBJ2-7, with D perhaps TRBD2 (6 bases). This CDR3 is 14 amino acids long. Germline assignment: CDR1 WSHSY and CDR2 SAAADI. V was shortened by 8 bases and J by 5 bases, with 19 bases between the two germline ends. CDR3 sequence (DNA): TGCGCCAGCTGGCAAGCTGGGACTCGGGACGAGCAGTACTTC. It translates to CASWQAGTRDEQYF.

The chain recombines TRBV6-2 or TRBV6-3 with TRBJ2-6; D might be TRBD1 or TRBD2, each matching 5 bases. Trimming left V 8 bases short and J 17 bases short, with 19 bases between. Germline V lookup: CDR1 MNHEY, CDR2 SVGEGT. This CDR3 region has 12 residues. Written as DNA, the CDR3 is TGTGCCAGCCGCACCGGGGCCAACCTCATGACTTTC. This encodes CASRTGANLMTF.